The 14 T cell receptor beta chains below come from one sample, sequenced in a study of lymphopenia after photon versus proton radiotherapy. Measured with immunoSEQ multiplex PCR; TCRdb has only the in-frame clones, and not every one. Among approximately 30,000 clones listed, around 83% were seen once. Specimen: peripheral blood, collected from a patient treated with photon-based radiotherapy. These receptor sequences come from a woman in her 50s with pancreatic cancer.

V and J are TRBV5-1 and TRBJ1-1; the D gene is possibly TRBD1 (5 bases). V was trimmed by 0 bases and J by 5 bases, leaving 14 bases between them. Germline V gives CDR1 SGHRS, CDR2 YFSETQ. This CDR3 is built from 15 residues. CDR3 in amino acids: CASSLVGPSSTEAFF. Written as DNA, the CDR3 is TGCGCCAGCAGCTTGGTGGGGCCGAGTAGTACTGAAGCTTTCTTT.

This clone has just one count. V and J are TRBV27 and TRBJ2-7, with 8 nucleotides matching TRBD1. The CDR3 consists of 11 residues. V lost 8 bases and J lost 6; bases outside the gene matches: 3. Germline CDR1 MNHEY, CDR2 SMNVEV (reference sequence). CDR3 residues: CASGTGLEQYF. The CDR3 DNA reads as TGTGCCAGCGGGACAGGTCTCGAGCAGTACTTC.

This clone was picked up one time. The gene calls are TRBV5-6 and TRBJ2-5, with TRBD2 matching 10 bases. V trimming: 1 base; J trimming: 2 bases; junction bases outside the gene matches: 2. Germline CDR1 is SGHDT and CDR2 is YYEEEE. The CDR3 totals 15 residues. The CDR3 sequence: CASSLSGGDQETQYF. CDR3 bases: TGTGCCAGCAGCTTGAGCGGGGGGGATCAAGAGACCCAGTACTTC.

This sequence joins TRBV19 and TRBJ2-7; D is unresolved. Germline assignment: CDR1 LNHDA and CDR2 SQIVND (reference sequence). V lost 1 base and J 3 bases, leaving 16 bases between the germline ends. The CDR3 is 16 amino acids. The CDR3 nucleotides are TGTGCCAGTAGTATAGCTGGGTTTCCTGGAGACTACGAGCAGTACTTC. This gives the protein CASSIAGFPGDYEQYF.

The gene calls are TRBV5-1 and TRBJ2-6; D remains ambiguous. The CDR3 sequence is 15 residues long. CDR1 and CDR2 from the germline V gene are SGHRS and YFSETQ. Trimming stripped 0 bases from V and 0 bases from J, with 4 bases between. In DNA, the CDR3 is TGCGCCAGCAGCTTGGGCGGCTCTGGGGCCAACGTCCTGACTTTC. Translating gives CASSLGGSGANVLTF.

This chain uses TRBV6-5 with TRBJ1-1; D not resolved. Trimming shortened V by 5 bases and J by 2 bases, and 12 bases separated the two germline ends. Germline loops: CDR1 MNHEY, CDR2 SVGAGI. The CDR3 is made up of 14 amino acids. CDR3 DNA sequence: TGTGCCAGCAGTCAGGAGGAGGATAACACTGAAGCTTTCTTT. This codes for CASSQEEDNTEAFF.

This rearrangement joins TRBV9 to TRBJ2-3; 10 bases are a match to TRBD2. Germline CDR1 reads SGDLS; CDR2 reads YYNGEE. Trimming took 3 bases from V and 1 from J; bases not matched to a gene: 8. This CDR3 has 17 amino acids. The CDR3 reads CASSADLSGRGTDTQYF. The CDR3 DNA reads as TGTGCCAGCAGCGCAGATCTCAGCGGGAGGGGCACAGATACGCAGTATTTT.

The chain has TRBV18 and TRBJ2-1, with 10 bases lining up with TRBD1. The CDR3 is 14 amino acids. The ends lost 9 bases at V and 5 bases at J; junction bases unmatched: 7. CDR1 KGHSH and CDR2 LQKENI come from the germline V gene. The CDR3 DNA reads as TGTGCCAGTCTCGGGACAGGGGTAAACAATGAGCAGTTCTTC. Protein product: CASLGTGVNNEQFF. Combining the CDR3 with reference TRBV18 and TRBJ2-1 gives the whole variable domain NAGVMQNPRHLVRRRGQEARLRCSPMKGHSHVYWYRQLPEEGLKFMVYLQKENIIDESGMPKERFSAEFPKEGPSILRIQQVVRGDSAAYFCASLGTGVNNEQFFGPGTRLTVL.

The J gene is TRBJ1-5, the V gene TRBV27, with TRBD1 as a possible D gene (5 bases). CDR1 is MNHEY, CDR2 SMNVEV, per germline (reference sequence). The CDR3 loop spans 14 amino acids. V lost 7 bases to trimming and J lost 6 bases, with 16 bases between them. The CDR3 reads CASNQRGPSQPQHF. In DNA, the CDR3 is TGTGCCAGCAACCAAAGGGGACCTAGTCAGCCCCAGCATTTT.

The gene calls are TRBV28 and TRBJ2-5; a possible D gene is TRBD1 (6 bases). Germline V lookup: CDR1 MDHEN, CDR2 SYDVKM. This CDR3 is built from 14 residues. The V end lost 8 bases, the J end lost 1 base, and 14 bases lay between the germline ends. The CDR3 region has the DNA TGTGCCAGCCTCTCGAGGGACATCCAAGAGACCCAGTACTTC. Its translation is CASLSRDIQETQYF. The full variable domain, in which reference TRBV28 and TRBJ2-5 provide the parts outside the CDR3, is DVKVTQSSRYLVKRTGEKVFLECVQDMDHENMFWYRQDPGLGLRLIYFSYDVKMKEKGDIPEGYSVSREKKERFSLILESASTNQTSMYLCASLSRDIQETQYFGPGTRLLVL.

V usage is TRBV27 and J usage is TRBJ2-1; D unclear. Germline-derived CDR1 and CDR2 are MNHEY and SMNVEV (reference sequence). The V end was cut by 2 bases, the J end by 9 bases, with 11 bases between. The CDR3 consists of 13 residues. The CDR3 DNA follows: TGTGCCAGCAGTTTAGTGAGTATTGGTGAGCAGTTCTTC. It is translated as CASSLVSIGEQFF.

This chain links TRBV28 with TRBJ1-2, with 7 bases matching TRBD1. The CDR3 has 12 amino acids. V dropped 5 bases and J dropped 9; count of bases not matched to a gene: 6. Germline loops: CDR1 MDHEN, CDR2 SYDVKM. CDR3 bases: TGTGCCAGCAGTAAGGGACAGACCAGCTACACCTTC. Translated: CASSKGQTSYTF.

In this sample, this clone turned up once. The chain joins TRBV30 to TRBJ1-4; 8 positions match TRBD1. With 4 bases clipped from V and 4 bases from J, the junction kept 11 bases outside the gene matches. The CDR3 runs to 16 residues. The germline V gene has CDR1 GTSNPN and CDR2 SVGIG (reference sequence). CDR3 sequence: CAWTAGTGFFNEKLFF. The CDR3 DNA sequence: TGTGCCTGGACCGCAGGGACAGGCTTTTTTAATGAAAAACTGTTTTTT.

The chain employs TRBV27 and TRBJ2-7; D is perhaps TRBD2 (6 bases). Germline V lookup: CDR1 MNHEY, CDR2 SMNVEV (reference sequence). The CDR3 has 16 amino acids. The V end lost 4 bases, the J end lost 0 bases, and 16 bases lay between the germline ends. CDR3 DNA sequence: TGTGCCAGCAGTTCTCCACGTTGGGGGGACTCCTACGAGCAGTACTTC. It yields the protein CASSSPRWGDSYEQYF.